This is a list of T cell receptor beta chains from one sample in a study of T cells in Graves' hyperthyroidism and ophthalmopathy. MiXCR, run by TCRdb on the multiplex PCR reads, gives a single entry per CDR3 protein. The sample shows under 550,000 distinct CDR3 sequences, just under 20% of them seen only once. The sequenced sample consisted of blood. These TCRs come from a man aged 35 to 55 with Graves' ophthalmopathy. The conserved cysteine and the conserved F or W are not part of the CDR3 here. The D gene is left open where the match is weak.

V gene,J gene,D gene,CDR3 protein
TRBV25-1,TRBJ1-6,NA,ASSEWGSNSPLH
TRBV6-1,TRBJ2-7,TRBD2,ASSYGLGLAVGEQY
TRBV28,TRBJ1-2,NA,ASSTADYGYT
TRBV24-1,TRBJ2-1,TRBD2,ATSGVGGFNEQF
TRBV10-3,TRBJ2-7,NA,AIRGEAQFNYEQY
TRBV5-1,TRBJ1-2,TRBD1,ASSLNVGTGGYGYT
TRBV12-3/TRBV12-4,TRBJ2-7,NA,ASRPGATNYEQY
TRBV12-3/TRBV12-4,TRBJ1-5,TRBD1,ASSFGGGSQPQH
TRBV2,TRBJ2-3,TRBD2,ASRGGGSSTDTQY
TRBV28,TRBJ2-5,NA,ASSLDQGSGRAETQY
TRBV9,TRBJ2-3,NA,ASSVGSRGVWDTQY
TRBV27,TRBJ1-6,NA,ATSGKWVNSPLH
TRBV4-1,TRBJ2-3,NA,ASSQGTTDTQY